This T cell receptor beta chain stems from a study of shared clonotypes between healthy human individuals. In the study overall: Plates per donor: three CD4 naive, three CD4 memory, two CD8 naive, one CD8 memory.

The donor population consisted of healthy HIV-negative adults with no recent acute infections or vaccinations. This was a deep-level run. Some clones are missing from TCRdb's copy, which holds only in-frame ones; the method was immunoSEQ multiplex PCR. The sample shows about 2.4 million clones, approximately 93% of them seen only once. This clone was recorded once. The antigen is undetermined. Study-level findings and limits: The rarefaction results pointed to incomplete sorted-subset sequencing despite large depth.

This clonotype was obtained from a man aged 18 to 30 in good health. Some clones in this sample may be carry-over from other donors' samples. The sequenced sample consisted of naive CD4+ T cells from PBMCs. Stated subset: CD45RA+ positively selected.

The CDR3 region is CASSGGTALLYGYTF. The DNA for the CDR3 is TGTGCCAGCAGTGGGGGGACAGCACTCCTATATGGCTACACCTTC. The chain links TRBV6-5 to TRBJ1-2; 7 bases match TRBD1. Trimming cost V 5 bases and J 5 bases; bases outside gene matches: 11. There are 15 residues in the CDR3. Germline assignment: CDR1 MNHEY and CDR2 SVGAGI.